This paragraph reports one TCR beta chain. Trimming at V came to 4 bases and at J to 0 bases, leaving 9 bases not matched to a gene. Per the germline V gene, CDR1 is MDHEN and CDR2 is SYDVKM. The CDR3 has 16 residues. The data are from a study of blood T cell repertoires in COVID-19. For the study at large: Samples taken during acute and convalescent COVID-19 were collected in the United States, Italy and Spain.

The repertoire was sequenced with immunoSEQ multiplex PCR; TCRdb's copy has only in-frame clones and lacks some. The sample contains around 400,000 clones, about 89% of which appear only once. The sequencing input was peripheral blood. The receptor was derived from a woman under 40 with COVID-19, enrolled during active disease. The chain combines TRBV28 with TRBJ2-7; TRBD2 matches at 7 bases. CDR3 sequence (DNA): TGTGCCAGCAGTTCTCCCGGGACTAAGAGCTCCTACGAGCAGTACTTC. It codes for CASSSPGTKSSYEQYF.